Listed here are 3 T cell receptor beta chains from one sample, sequenced in a study of PD-L1 blockade in urothelial cancer. Produced via immunoSEQ multiplex PCR; TCRdb's table is partial and in-frame only. The sample lists tens of thousands of clones; 91% were seen once. Time point of the sample: peripheral blood 6 weeks after treatment start. The sample here was PBMCs, taken around atezolizumab (anti-PD-L1) treatment. Receptor source: a woman over 75 with urothelial cancer.

The chain employs TRBV28 and TRBJ2-7, with D tentatively TRBD2 (6 bases). In germline, CDR1 is MDHEN, CDR2 SYDVKM. V was trimmed by 3 bases and J by 2 bases, leaving 14 bases between them. The CDR3 has 15 residues. This CDR3 is CASSLGSGGAYEQYF. CDR3 DNA sequence: TGTGCCAGCAGTTTGGGTTCTGGCGGGGCCTACGAGCAGTACTTC.

The chain has TRBV9 and TRBJ2-3; D remains ambiguous. Trimming shortened V by 2 bases and J by 0 bases, and 13 bases separated the two germline ends. This CDR3 comprises 16 residues. Germline V gene sequence: CDR1 SGDLS, CDR2 YYNGEE. CDR3 residues: CASSVNSARSTDTQYF. Written as DNA, the CDR3 is TGTGCCAGCAGCGTCAACAGTGCCCGAAGCACAGATACGCAGTATTTT.

The rearrangement links TRBV2 to TRBJ2-7, with a tentative D call TRBD2 (6 bases). The CDR3 is 11 residues long. Germline values: CDR1 SNHLY, CDR2 FYNNEI. V lost 5 bases, J lost 6 bases, and 8 bases lay in between. CDR3 amino acids: CASSRGIEQYF. For the CDR3, the DNA is TGTGCCAGCAGTCGCGGGATCGAGCAGTACTTC.